This entry lists 21 T cell receptor beta chains sequenced from one sample in a study of molecular identifiers for immune sequencing clone quantification. TCRdb re-analysed the PCR reads in MiXCR, keeping a single row per CDR3 protein. The sample holds around 480,000 distinct CDR3 sequences, around 23% seen once. Sequenced sample: naive CD8+ T cells from blood, with Jurkat cell RNA spiked in. The subset denotes: FACS-sorted CD8+CD4-CCR7+CD45RA+ naive T cells. Receptor source: a human donor in good health. Some libraries in this study had Jurkat cell RNA spiked in.

This clonotype has at least ten counts. The chain links TRBV12-3 or TRBV12-4 to TRBJ2-3, with D tentatively TRBD2 (5 bases). V was trimmed by 3 bases and J by 0 bases, leaving 7 bases between them. CDR3 size: 14 residues. DNA for the CDR3: TGTGCCAGCAGTTTCGGCGGGAGCACAGATACGCAGTATTTT. Translation: CASSFGGSTDTQYF.

The chain carries TRBV18 and TRBJ2-7, with 7 bases fitting TRBD1. Looked up from germline, CDR1 is KGHSH and CDR2 is LQKENI. Unmatched junction bases numbered 4, after V lost 3 bases and J lost 5 bases. CDR3 size: 13 residues. CDR3 bases: TGTGCCAGCTCACCGAGGGGGCCCAACGAGCAGTACTTC. This gives the protein CASSPRGPNEQYF.

The chain links TRBV29-1 to TRBJ2-1; possibly TRBD2 for D (5 bases). V lost 6 bases, J lost 8 bases, and 20 bases lay in between. The germline V gene has CDR1 SQVTM and CDR2 ANQGSEA. There are 14 residues in the CDR3. DNA for the CDR3: TGCAGCGTAAGTGGGCTAGGGAGTATCGATGAGCAGTTCTTC. This translates into CSVSGLGSIDEQFF.

This clonotype was detected a few times. The rearrangement uses TRBV28 and TRBJ2-3; 9 nucleotides match TRBD2. V trimming: 8 bases; J trimming: 0 bases; junction bases outside the gene matches: 6. Germline values: CDR1 MDHEN, CDR2 SYDVKM. CDR3 length: 15 residues. This CDR3 reads CASSILAGSTDTQYF. DNA for the CDR3: TGTGCCAGCTCGATTCTAGCGGGAAGCACAGATACGCAGTATTTT.

The chain links TRBV27 to TRBJ2-3, with D possibly being TRBD1 or TRBD2 (7 bases each). V lost 4 bases, J lost 4 bases, and 27 bases lay in between. CDR1 is MNHEY, CDR2 SMNVEV, per germline (reference sequence). This CDR3 spans 19 amino acids. As DNA, the CDR3 is TGTGCCAGCAGTTCAAAGAGGGAGGGGGCTGGGCTAGTCCCAGATACGCAGTATTTT. This codes for CASSSKREGAGLVPDTQYF.

This clonotype was detected a few times. Since the CDR3 does not end with the conserved phenylalanine or tryptophan, this likely comes from a read error. The DNA is omitted, as the CDR3 cannot be located on it reliably, and the CDR3 follows TCRdb's listing. The chain joins TRBV19 to TRBJ2-4; the table's D call, TRBD1, has no DNA check behind it. Germline lookup yields CDR1 LNHDA and CDR2 SQIVND (reference sequence). With termini counted, the CDR3 has 12 amino acids. This CDR3 is CASRSSGQEKYV.

This clonotype was observed a few times. DNA for the CDR3: TGTGCCAGCAGTTTAAAGGGACTTACGAACCGGGGGACTGAAGCTTTCTTT. Its protein is CASSLKGLTNRGTEAFF. The chain combines TRBV27 with TRBJ1-1; perhaps TRBD1 as D (5 bases). The germline CDR1 and CDR2 sequences are MNHEY and SMNVEV (reference sequence). CDR3 size: 17 residues. Trimming took 2 bases from V and 5 from J, leaving 21 bases between them.

This clonotype was recorded only once. A much larger clone is a single base away; this may be a read error. The CDR3 region is CSVVRGTNPGELFF. CDR3 nucleotide sequence: TGCAGCGTTGTTCGGGGGACGAACCCCGGGGAGCTGTTTTTT. The chain uses TRBV29-1 and TRBJ2-2; D perhaps matches TRBD2 (6 bases). This CDR3 region has 14 residues. Looked up from germline, CDR1 is SQVTM and CDR2 is ANQGSEA.

On this clonotype: An end of the junction does not agree with germline; a read error may underlie this. V gene TRBV5-1 combines with J gene TRBJ2-7; D might be TRBD1 (6 bases). The CDR3 length is 13 residues. Germline V gene data show CDR1 as SGHRS and CDR2 as YFSETQ. Here the CDR3 reads CASSEDSPSEQSF. CDR3 DNA sequence: TGCGCCAGCAGCGAGGACAGCCCCTCCGAGCAGTCCTTC. Full variable domain (rest looked up from reference TRBV5-1 and TRBJ2-7): KAGVTQTPRYLIKTRGQQVTLSCSPISGHRSVSWYQQTPGQGLQFLFEYFSETQRNKGNFPGRFSGRQFSNSRSEMNVSTLELGDSALYLCASSEDSPSEQSFGPGTRLTVT.

This rearrangement joins TRBV5-6 to TRBJ1-3; possible D gene TRBD1, 5 bases. Between the trimmed V and J ends, which lost 3 bases and 3 bases, there was a span of 7 bases. In germline, CDR1 is SGHDT, CDR2 YYEEEE. CDR3 length: 13 residues. The CDR3 region has the DNA TGTGCCAGCAGCTCTGACAGTGGAAACACCATATATTTT. Translated, it gives CASSSDSGNTIYF. Full variable domain (missing parts from reference TRBV5-6 and TRBJ1-3): DAGVTQSPTHLIKTRGQQVTLRCSPKSGHDTVSWYQQALGQGPQFIFQYYEEEERQRGNFPDRFSGHQFPNYSSELNVNALLLGDSALYLCASSSDSGNTIYFGEGSWLTVV.

The sample holds many counts of this clonotype. The junction differs from germline at one of its ends, possibly a read error. The chain uses TRBV6-2 or TRBV6-3 and TRBJ2-7; either TRBD1 or TRBD2 may supply D (6 bases each). There are 13 residues in the CDR3. The germline V gene encodes CDR1 MNHEY and CDR2 SVGEGT. The chain's CDR3 is CASSSGGTYEQYF. CDR3 nucleotide sequence: TGCGCCAGCAGTTCCGGGGGCACCTACGAGCAGTACTTC.

There are a few counts of this clonotype. V gene TRBV29-1 combines with J gene TRBJ2-1; the D gene is possibly TRBD2 (6 bases). The V gene's germline CDR1 is SQVTM and CDR2 ANQGSEA. This CDR3 has 14 amino acids. The ends were cut back, 6 bases at V and 6 bases at J, with 18 bases in the middle. CDR3 region: CSVRGTAGPNEQFF. The DNA of the CDR3 is TGCAGCGTCCGCGGGACGGCCGGACCCAATGAGCAGTTCTTC.

A word on this clonotype: One junction end disagrees with the germline gene, perhaps due to a read error. This chain links TRBV5-3 with TRBJ1-6, with no clear D. TRBV5-3 is placed among ORFs of uncertain function. This CDR3 is built from 15 residues. CDR3 protein: CASSLYGIRNSPLHF. CDR3 in DNA: TGTGCCAGCAGCTTGTACGGCATCAGGAATTCACCCCTCCACTTT.

V is TRBV4-2 and J is TRBJ1-4; D call uncertain. V gave up 2 bases and J gave up 8 bases, with 15 bases separating them. The V gene's germline CDR1 is LGHNA and CDR2 YNFKEQ. The CDR3 extends over 15 amino acids. CDR3 DNA sequence: TGTGCCAGCAGCCAACCGGGTTTCGGAGAGGAAAAACTGTTTTTT. Residues: CASSQPGFGEEKLFF.

The J gene is TRBJ2-2, the V gene TRBV9, with 7 bases aligning to TRBD2. Germline CDR1 reads SGDLS; CDR2 reads YYNGEE. The length of the CDR3 is 14 residues. V trimming: 4 bases; J trimming: 7 bases; junction bases outside the gene matches: 7. The CDR3 coding sequence is TGTGCCAGCAGCCCTACGGGGGGTCACGGGGAGCTGTTTTTT. Amino acid sequence: CASSPTGGHGELFF.

Remarks on this clonotype: It may be a read error: a sequence one base away is much more abundant. This chain joins TRBV4-1 and TRBJ2-1; unclear D gene. The CDR3 extends over 13 amino acids. CDR1 is MGHRA, CDR2 YSYEKL, per germline. V shed 2 bases and J shed 7 bases, with 9 bases lying between them. The CDR3 region has the DNA TGCGCCAGCAGCCAAAACAGCGCAAATGAGCAGTTCTTC. Translated: CASSQNSANEQFF.

Ten or more counts support this clonotype. CDR3 sequence reads: CASSPETTTDTQYF. The CDR3 bases are TGTGCCAGCAGCCCAGAAACAACCACAGATACGCAGTATTTT. The genes are TRBV7-9 and TRBJ2-3; D uncertain. This CDR3 has 14 residues. Trimming cost V 5 bases and J 2 bases, with 11 bases left between them. Germline CDR1 is SEHNR and CDR2 is FQNEAQ (reference sequence).

The gene calls are TRBV27 and TRBJ2-7, with 11 bases aligning to TRBD1. CDR1 and CDR2 from the germline V gene are MNHEY and SMNVEV (reference sequence). V lost 8 bases, J lost 7 bases, and 13 bases stayed unmatched. The CDR3 extends over 15 amino acids. CDR3 nucleotides: TGTGCCAGCGGCCCCCCGGACAGGGGGCTTGGGGAGCAGTACTTC. Protein sequence: CASGPPDRGLGEQYF.

The gene calls are TRBV5-6 and TRBJ2-5; 12 bases are a match to TRBD2. Per the germline V gene, CDR1 is SGHDT and CDR2 is YYEEEE. The CDR3 spans 15 residues. V was pared by 3 bases and J by 4 bases, with 4 bases of the junction left unmatched. This CDR3 is CASSSRLAGVETQYF. For the CDR3, the DNA is TGTGCCAGCAGCTCCAGACTAGCGGGAGTAGAGACCCAGTACTTC.

On this clonotype: This may arise from a read error, as a much more abundant clone is one base away. As the CDR3 is not closed by the conserved phenylalanine or tryptophan, this likely results from a read error. The chain recombines TRBV28 with TRBJ2-7, with D perhaps matching TRBD2 (6 bases). The germline V and J ends were trimmed by 4 bases and 3 bases, with 13 bases remaining between them. Germline assignment: CDR1 MDHEN and CDR2 SYDVKM. The CDR3 spans 14 residues. CDR3 sequence reads: CASSSLRELYEQYL. The CDR3 DNA reads as TGTGCCAGCAGTTCACTCCGGGAGCTCTACGAGCAGTACCTC.

This clonotype was observed at least ten times. The chain is built from TRBV4-1 and TRBJ2-7, with D tentatively TRBD2 (6 bases). The CDR3 sequence is 14 residues long. V was pared by 1 base and J by 5 bases, with 12 bases between. Germline assignment: CDR1 MGHRA and CDR2 YSYEKL. CDR3 sequence (DNA): TGCGCCAGCAGCCAAGGCGGGGCGAGTAACGAGCAGTACTTC. Translated: CASSQGGASNEQYF.